The 31 T cell receptor beta chains presented below share a single source sample, sequenced in a study of shared clonotypes between healthy human individuals. TCRdb keeps only in-frame clones here, not all; method: immunoSEQ multiplex PCR. The sample has more than 400,000 clones; 65% to 85% are singletons. Sequencing was carried out using PBMCs. These receptors all come from a woman aged 35 to 49 in good health. Some clones in this sample may be carry-over from other donors' samples.

The chain couples TRBV5-1 to TRBJ2-3; 15 bases are shared with TRBD2. The CDR3 is 16 residues long. Germline-derived CDR1 and CDR2 are SGHRS and YFSETQ. With 4 bases clipped from V and 4 bases from J, the junction kept 4 bases outside the gene matches. This CDR3 is CASSKGLAGGSDTQYF. The CDR3 DNA follows: TGCGCCAGCAGCAAGGGACTAGCGGGAGGTTCAGATACGCAGTATTTT.

The chain couples TRBV6-1 to TRBJ1-2; D not resolved. Trimming removed 7 bases from V and 7 bases from J, with 13 bases in between. Looked up from germline, CDR1 is MNHNS and CDR2 is SASEGT. This CDR3 spans 12 amino acids. The CDR3 DNA is TGTGCCAGCATAGCGGTAGGAGGTGGCTACACCTTC. This gives the protein CASIAVGGGYTF.

In this sample, this clone turned up once. The chain employs TRBV5-6 and TRBJ2-3; TRBD2 matches at 8 bases. The J segment lost 3 bases and the V segment lost 4 bases, leaving 4 bases of the junction unmatched. CDR3 length: 14 residues. Germline CDR1 SGHDT, CDR2 YYEEEE. The CDR3 coding sequence is TGTGCCAGCAGCCCGGGACTAGTAACAGATACGCAGTATTTT. Its protein product is CASSPGLVTDTQYF.

This sequence joins TRBV6-4 and TRBJ2-5; possible D gene TRBD1, 6 bases. This CDR3 comprises 13 residues. With 5 bases removed from V and 5 bases from J, the gap between germline ends came to 12 bases. Looked up from germline, CDR1 is MRHNA and CDR2 is SNTAGT. The CDR3 DNA reads TGTGCCAGCAGTCGGGACCAGGGGGAGACCCAGTACTTC. This codes for CASSRDQGETQYF.

This chain joins TRBV30 and TRBJ2-2; unclear D gene. Germline V lookup: CDR1 GTSNPN, CDR2 SVGIG (reference sequence). V was trimmed by 6 bases and J by 2 bases, leaving 13 bases between them. This CDR3 contains 14 residues. CDR3 DNA sequence: TGTGCCTGCGGAGCCCTTTCAAACACCGGGGAGCTGTTTTTT. It is translated as CACGALSNTGELFF.

This chain uses TRBV11-2 with TRBJ1-1, with D unclear. Germline V gives CDR1 SGHAT, CDR2 FQNNGV. The CDR3 totals 12 residues. V dropped 4 bases and J dropped 5 bases, with 8 bases sitting between them. CDR3 in DNA: TGTGCCAGCAGCTGGGCGGGGACTGAAGCTTTCTTT. Its translation: CASSWAGTEAFF.

The sample holds one count of this clone. V and J are TRBV28 and TRBJ1-2, with D maybe TRBD1 (5 bases). This CDR3 contains 15 residues. Germline V lookup: CDR1 MDHEN, CDR2 SYDVKM. The V end lost 4 bases, the J end lost 1 base, and 13 bases lay between the germline ends. In DNA form, the CDR3 reads TGTGCCAGCAGTTCGCCTCGGGACGTTAACTATGGCTACACCTTC. Translating gives CASSSPRDVNYGYTF.

About this clone: At the DNA level, this CDR3 is encoded by other sequences in the same sample as well. The rearrangement uses TRBV29-1 and TRBJ2-3, with D perhaps TRBD1 (5 bases). V lost 4 bases and J lost 0, with 8 bases in between. The length of the CDR3 is 13 residues. Germline CDR1 is SQVTM and CDR2 is ANQGSEA. The CDR3 nucleotides are TGCAGCGTTGGGCAGGGAAGCACAGATACGCAGTATTTT. Translating it yields CSVGQGSTDTQYF.

The chain is built from TRBV19 and TRBJ2-7; tentative D call: TRBD2 (5 bases). Germline V gene sequence: CDR1 LNHDA, CDR2 SQIVND (reference sequence). CDR3 length: 13 residues. V lost 3 bases, J lost 0 bases, and 6 bases lay in between. The CDR3 sequence: CASSMGSSYEQYF. The CDR3 nucleotides are TGTGCCAGTAGTATGGGGAGCTCCTACGAGCAGTACTTC. The whole variable domain, remainder taken from reference TRBV19 and TRBJ2-7, is DGGITQSPKYLFRKEGQNVTLSCEQNLNHDAMYWYRQDPGQGLRLIYYSQIVNDFQKGDIAEGYSVSREKKESFPLTVTSAQKNPTAFYLCASSMGSSYEQYFGPGTRLTVT.

This sequence joins TRBV5-1 and TRBJ2-4; TRBD1 might be the D (8 bases). The CDR3 is 17 amino acids. Per germline, CDR1 SGHRS and CDR2 YFSETQ. Between the trimmed V and J ends, which lost 4 bases and 0 bases, there was a span of 17 bases. Here the CDR3 reads CASSVGQGGTAKNIQYF. The DNA of the CDR3 is TGCGCCAGCAGCGTCGGACAGGGAGGGACAGCCAAAAACATTCAGTACTTC.

Comment on this clone: A far larger clone is off by one base, so a read error is likely. The chain is built from TRBV7-2 and TRBJ2-2, with D unresolved. The CDR3 extends over 15 amino acids. Germline CDR1 SGHTA, CDR2 FQGNSA. CDR3 bases: TGTGACAGCAGCAAAGAGGTGGGCTCGCCCGGGGAGCTGTTTTTT. The encoded protein is CDSSKEVGSPGELFF.

Comments on this clone: Since a far larger clone is one base different, this is likely a read error. The chain is built from TRBV30 and TRBJ2-7, with D unresolved. Germline CDR1 and CDR2: GTSNPN and SVGIG (reference sequence). V was shortened by 3 bases and J by 2 bases, with 20 bases between the two germline ends. The CDR3 contains 16 residues. The CDR3 protein is CAWRDPRLPFTYEQYF. In DNA form, the CDR3 reads TGTGCCTGGAGGGACCCTCGGTTGCCTTTTACCTACGAGCAGTACTTC. Together with reference TRBV30 and TRBJ2-7, the CDR3 gives the full variable domain: SQTIHQWPATLVQPVGSPLSLECTVEGTSNPNLYWYRQAAGRGLQLLFYSVGIGQISSEVPQNLSASRPQDRQFILSSKKLLLSDSGFYLCAWRDPRLPFTYEQYFGPGTRLTVT.

The chain joins TRBV18 to TRBJ2-5, with D unresolved. This CDR3 comprises 15 residues. The ends were cut back, 2 bases at V and 0 bases at J, with 10 bases in the middle. In germline, CDR1 is KGHSH, CDR2 LQKENI. The CDR3 region is CASSPTRLNQETQYF. The CDR3 DNA reads TGTGCCAGCTCACCAACGAGGCTAAACCAAGAGACCCAGTACTTC. Using reference TRBV18 and TRBJ2-5 for the parts outside the CDR3, the full variable domain is NAGVMQNPRHLVRRRGQEARLRCSPMKGHSHVYWYRQLPEEGLKFMVYLQKENIIDESGMPKERFSAEFPKEGPSILRIQQVVRGDSAAYFCASSPTRLNQETQYFGPGTRLLVL.

This chain links TRBV19 with TRBJ1-1, with D perhaps TRBD1 (5 bases). V was trimmed by 3 bases and J by 6 bases, leaving 11 bases between them. Germline V lookup: CDR1 LNHDA, CDR2 SQIVND (reference sequence). This CDR3 has 13 residues. DNA for the CDR3: TGTGCCAGTAGTATCAGGGTCTGGGCTGAAGCTTTCTTT. Protein: CASSIRVWAEAFF.

This clone was seen a few times. The chain employs TRBV5-1 and TRBJ1-1; 7 bases agree with TRBD1. Looked up from germline, CDR1 is SGHRS and CDR2 is YFSETQ. This CDR3 comprises 14 residues. J gave up 4 bases and V 4 bases, and 7 bases lay outside the gene matches. CDR3 loop: CASSLTGDGTEAFF. CDR3 DNA: TGCGCCAGCAGCCTAACAGGGGATGGCACTGAAGCTTTCTTT.

Comment on this clone: A much more abundant neighbour one base away suggests this may be a read error. The rearrangement joins TRBV19 to TRBJ2-7; 7 bases fit TRBD1. Germline values: CDR1 LNHDA, CDR2 SQIVND (reference sequence). This CDR3 spans 14 amino acids. The CDR3 region has the DNA TGTACCAGTAGTCCCAGGACAGGAACCTACGAGCAGTACTTC. Encoded protein: CTSSPRTGTYEQYF.

J is TRBJ2-5 and V is TRBV30; D is tentatively TRBD1 or TRBD2 (5 bases each). This CDR3 region has 14 residues. V lost 1 base, J lost 4 bases, and 13 bases lay in between. CDR1 is GTSNPN, CDR2 SVGIG, per germline (reference sequence). The CDR3 protein is CAWSGGAGRETQYF. CDR3 DNA: TGTGCCTGGAGTGGGGGCGCAGGGAGAGAGACCCAGTACTTC. The full variable domain, its missing parts supplied by reference TRBV30 and TRBJ2-5, is SQTIHQWPATLVQPVGSPLSLECTVEGTSNPNLYWYRQAAGRGLQLLFYSVGIGQISSEVPQNLSASRPQDRQFILSSKKLLLSDSGFYLCAWSGGAGRETQYFGPGTRLLVL.

The chain employs TRBV14 and TRBJ2-3, with D perhaps being TRBD1 or TRBD2 (5 bases each). The CDR3 loop spans 13 amino acids. The germline V and J ends were trimmed by 0 bases and 11 bases, with 12 bases remaining between them. Germline-derived CDR1 and CDR2 are SGHDN and FVKESK. Here the CDR3 reads CASSQDYWGWQYF. CDR3 sequence (DNA): TGTGCCAGCAGCCAAGACTATTGGGGGTGGCAGTATTTT.

The J gene is TRBJ1-1, the V gene TRBV18, with D unclear. The CDR3 has 15 residues. Germline V lookup: CDR1 KGHSH, CDR2 LQKENI. V dropped 6 bases and J dropped 1 base, with 15 bases sitting between them. The CDR3: CASSPLRAGNTEAFF. For the CDR3, the DNA is TGTGCCAGCTCGCCGCTTAGGGCAGGGAACACTGAAGCTTTCTTT.

Notes on this clone: This likely traces to a read error, being one base from a far larger clone. The chain combines TRBV30 with TRBJ1-2; D gene unclear. The CDR3 runs to 13 residues. Germline loops: CDR1 GTSNPN, CDR2 SVGIG (reference sequence). The chain's CDR3 is CACSVLTNYGYTF. The CDR3 DNA is TGTGCCTGTAGTGTATTAACAAACTATGGCTACACCTTC.

In regard to this clone: A much larger clone lies one base from this, so it may be a read error. V usage is TRBV15 and J usage is TRBJ2-5; 8 positions agree with TRBD1. The DNA matches TRBJ2-7 better at its end, which makes the J call doubtful. CDR1 and CDR2 from the germline V gene are LNHNV and YYDKDF (reference sequence). The CDR3 is made up of 15 amino acids. CDR3 loop: CAASRDNQGADEQYF. CDR3 coding DNA: TGTGCCGCCAGCAGAGATAATCAGGGGGCAGACGAGCAGTACTTC.

This clone appeared a single time. A far larger clone is only one base removed, so a read error is likely. This CDR3 is also generated by other DNA sequences in the sample. The chain uses TRBV11-3 and TRBJ2-1, with 9 bases identical to TRBD1. Germline V gene lookup returns CDR1 SGHNT and CDR2 YENEEA. The CDR3 length is 15 residues. CDR3 residues: CASSLVGQGYNEQFF. The CDR3 DNA follows: TGTGCCAGTAGCTTGGTGGGACAGGGATACAATGAGCAGTTCTTC. Variable domain in full (rest from reference TRBV11-3 and TRBJ2-1): EAGVVQSPRYKIIEKKQPVAFWCNPISGHNTLYWYLQNLGQGPELLIRYENEEAVDDSQLPKDRFSAERLKGVDSTLKIQPAELGDSAVYLCASSLVGQGYNEQFFGPGTRLTVL.

As for this clone: Since a far larger clone is one base different, this is likely a read error. Other nucleotide sequences in the sample specify the same CDR3. The chain is built from TRBV2 and TRBJ1-4; 11 bases fit TRBD1. Germline assignment: CDR1 SNHLY and CDR2 FYNNEI. J gave up 8 bases and V 7 bases, and 6 bases lay outside the gene matches. The CDR3 spans 14 residues. This chain's CDR3 is CASNLGQGGEKLFF. CDR3 in DNA: TGTGCCAGCAACCTGGGACAGGGGGGCGAAAAACTGTTTTTT.

This clone was detected only a few times. This is likely an artifact of a read error, given a far larger clone one base away. At the DNA level, this CDR3 is encoded by other sequences in the same sample as well. The chain combines TRBV29-1 with TRBJ1-2, with D maybe TRBD1 (5 bases). CDR1 and CDR2 from the germline V gene are SQVTM and ANQGSEA. This CDR3 spans 11 amino acids. CDR3: CSAPAWGGYTF. In DNA, the CDR3 is TGCAGCGCTCCAGCATGGGGCGGCTACACATTC.

The CDR3 bases are TGTGCCAGCAGCTTAGTCTTCGGTTCCCATGGCTACACCTTC. This gives the protein CASSLVFGSHGYTF. The rearrangement joins TRBV11-2 to TRBJ1-2, with D unresolved. V was cut by 1 base and J by 6 bases, with 12 bases left in between. CDR1 and CDR2 (germline): SGHAT, FQNNGV. The CDR3 has 14 residues.

This chain joins TRBV18 and TRBJ2-1; D gene unclear. Germline loops: CDR1 KGHSH, CDR2 LQKENI. With 6 bases removed from V and 2 bases from J, the gap between germline ends came to 14 bases. The CDR3 runs to 15 residues. This CDR3 is CASSVGAPPYNEQFF. The DNA of the CDR3 is TGTGCCAGCTCCGTCGGCGCCCCTCCCTACAATGAGCAGTTCTTC.

CDR3 sequence (DNA): TGTGCCAGCAGGCCACTAGCGGTTGAGCAGTTCTTC. This codes for CASRPLAVEQFF. The chain links TRBV6-5 to TRBJ2-1; 8 bases are a match to TRBD2. The CDR3 covers 12 residues. With V trimmed by 6 bases and J by 9 bases, 4 bases remained unmatched. The germline gives CDR1 MNHEY, CDR2 SVGAGI.

The CDR3 DNA reads as TGTGCCAGCAGTTTTCGGGGCTTCGAGCAGTACTTC. Translating it yields CASSFRGFEQYF. The chain employs TRBV28 and TRBJ2-7; tentatively, D is TRBD1 or TRBD2 (5 bases each). This CDR3 has 12 amino acids. Trimming stripped 3 bases from V and 6 bases from J, with 9 bases between. Germline-derived CDR1 and CDR2 are MDHEN and SYDVKM. Filled out from reference TRBV28 and TRBJ2-7, the complete variable domain reads DVKVTQSSRYLVKRTGEKVFLECVQDMDHENMFWYRQDPGLGLRLIYFSYDVKMKEKGDIPEGYSVSREKKERFSLILESASTNQTSMYLCASSFRGFEQYFGPGTRLTVT.

The chain combines TRBV7-9 with TRBJ1-2; 7 nucleotides line up with TRBD1. The CDR3 contains 15 residues. Unmatched junction bases numbered 12, after V lost 5 bases and J lost 6 bases. Germline assignment: CDR1 SEHNR and CDR2 FQNEAQ (reference sequence). CDR3 residues: CASSTEGGQTNGYTF. The CDR3 DNA follows: TGTGCCAGCAGCACCGAGGGGGGACAGACGAATGGCTACACCTTC.

On this clone: A far larger clone differs by one base, so this is likely a read error. J is TRBJ2-2 and V is TRBV6-6, with 8 positions matching TRBD1. Per germline, CDR1 MNHNY and CDR2 SVGAGI (reference sequence). The CDR3 covers 13 residues. In DNA form, the CDR3 reads TGTGCCAGCAGTCAGGGGGCCACCGGGGAGCCGTTTTTT. This gives the protein CASSQGATGEPFF.

The chain recombines TRBV5-6 with TRBJ1-1, with D perhaps matching TRBD1 (5 bases). The CDR3 extends over 17 amino acids. The V and J ends lost 5 bases and 0 bases respectively, with 20 bases between them. The germline V gene encodes CDR1 SGHDT and CDR2 YYEEEE. In DNA, the CDR3 is TGTGCCAGCAGTCATGCTCTTACGCAGGGTGTGAACACTGAAGCTTTCTTT. Translating gives CASSHALTQGVNTEAFF.